This T cell receptor beta chain appears in the sequencing data of a study of a mutant IDH1 vaccine in newly diagnosed glioma. Germline V gene data show CDR1 as SEHNR and CDR2 as FQNEAQ (reference sequence). The CDR3 extends over 15 amino acids. V lost 3 bases, J lost 0 bases, and 2 bases stayed unmatched. Notes on the study in general: Vaccination induced immune responses in approximately 93% of patients.

About this clone: The target antigen is unknown.

Clones were sequenced by immunoSEQ multiplex PCR, and TCRdb holds only the in-frame ones, with some missing. Of tens of thousands of clones in the sample, about 89% were seen once. This sample's time point: baseline, week 1 (first vaccination visit). The sample's treatment: pre-vaccination baseline after standard-of-care therapy. Donors harbored newly found WHO grade 3 or 4 IDH1-mutant, ATRX-lost astrocytomas. The gene calls are TRBV7-9 and TRBJ2-1, with 7 positions matching TRBD2. This clonotype was obtained from a man younger than 45 with glioma. The sequenced sample was PBMCs, obtained from a glioma patient treated with radiotherapy, temozolomide or both. The CDR3 spells CASSFGGFSYNEQFF. In DNA, the CDR3 is TGTGCCAGCAGCTTCGGGGGGTTCTCCTACAATGAGCAGTTCTTC.